These 5 T cell receptor beta chains originate from one sample sequenced in a study of T cells in localized non-small cell lung cancer. This table comes from immunoSEQ multiplex PCR, and its TCRdb copy is limited to in-frame clones, with some not included. The sample carries about 15,000 clones, over 75% recorded once. Here the sequenced sample was peripheral blood mononuclear cells, taken before any cancer treatment. These receptors all stem from a male donor aged 60 or older with stage II lung adenocarcinoma.

The chain couples TRBV19 to TRBJ1-1; 9 nucleotides agree with TRBD1. The CDR3 consists of 14 residues. Germline lookup yields CDR1 LNHDA and CDR2 SQIVND (reference sequence). Unmatched junction bases numbered 9, after V lost 8 bases and J lost 5 bases. The CDR3 protein is CASSLQGAQTEAFF. As DNA, the CDR3 is TGTGCCAGTTCTTTACAGGGGGCGCAAACTGAAGCTTTCTTT.

The gene calls are TRBV29-1 and TRBJ2-7; a weak D match, TRBD1 (7 bases). V lost 0 bases and J lost 4, with 16 bases in between. The germline gives CDR1 SQVTM, CDR2 ANQGSEA. The CDR3 runs 15 residues. Here the CDR3 reads CSVEDGGTAKYEQYF. The CDR3 coding sequence is TGCAGCGTTGAAGATGGGGGGACAGCTAAATACGAGCAGTACTTC.

The chain carries TRBV7-9 and TRBJ2-2; D is unresolved. There are 13 residues in the CDR3. Germline CDR1 reads SEHNR; CDR2 reads FQNEAQ (reference sequence). The V gene lost 1 base and the J gene lost 4 bases, with 4 bases spanning the gap. In DNA form, the CDR3 reads TGTGCCAGCAGCTTAGAAGCCACCGGGGAGCTGTTTTTT. Amino acids: CASSLEATGELFF.

V is TRBV6-5 and J is TRBJ1-1, with TRBD1 identical over 7 bases. Germline V gene lookup returns CDR1 MNHEY and CDR2 SVGAGI. Trimming at V came to 7 bases and at J to 5 bases, leaving 10 bases not matched to a gene. The CDR3 covers 14 residues. CDR3 coding DNA: TGTGCCAGCACGAGGCGACAGGGAGGGACTGAAGCTTTCTTT. Translating gives CASTRRQGGTEAFF.

The CDR3 DNA follows: TGTGCTAGTGGTTTCGCCAAGGCCCTAGGGGGCCGTGAGACCCAGTACTTC. Its translation is CASGFAKALGGRETQYF. The chain has TRBV12-5 and TRBJ2-5; 7 positions match TRBD1. V lost 3 bases to trimming and J lost 5 bases; unmatched junction nucleotides: 15. This CDR3 contains 17 residues. Germline V gene lookup returns CDR1 LGHNT and CDR2 FRNRAP. Full variable domain (outside the CDR3, taken from reference TRBV12-5 and TRBJ2-5): DARVTQTPRHKVTEMGQEVTMRCQPILGHNTVFWYRQTMMQGLELLAYFRNRAPLDDSGMPKDRFSAEMPDATLATLKIQPSEPRDSAVYFCASGFAKALGGRETQYFGPGTRLLVL.